This T cell receptor (beta chain) stems from a study of cytomegalovirus exposure and HLA in healthy donors. Study context: Prior work identified around 110 million unique TCR beta sequences in 150 million to 200 million T cells.

Study outcomes and limitations: Some V segments (TRBV6-2 and TRBV6-3 among them) were excluded as indistinguishable. The authors listed approximately 150 TCR beta chains as cytomegalovirus-associated. Analyses of presence and absence presupposed an approximately uniform sequencing depth across donors.

With 60 Vbeta and 13 Jbeta primers, the PCR was carried out. Sequenced by immunoSEQ multiplex PCR; TCRdb stores in-frame clones only, minus some. The table lists 85,000 to 110,000 clones, with around 3.2% in the top ten. A word on this clone: Its cognate antigen is unknown.

CDR1 and CDR2 (germline): SNHLY, FYNNEI. CDR3 size: 15 residues. The ends lost 1 base at V and 8 bases at J; junction bases unmatched: 4. The V and J genes are TRBV2 and TRBJ2-1; 11 bases match TRBD2. The receptor was derived from a man aged 40-50 years in good health and CMV-seronegative. The sequenced sample consisted of PBMCs. CDR3 in amino acids: CASSEVAGGTDEQFF. In DNA, the CDR3 is TGTGCCAGCAGTGAAGTAGCGGGGGGGACCGATGAGCAGTTCTTC. The complete variable domain, with remaining parts taken from reference TRBV2 and TRBJ2-1, reads EPEVTQTPSHQVTQMGQEVILRCVPISNHLYFYWYRQILGQKVEFLVSFYNNEISEKSEIFDDQFSVERPDGSNFTLKIRSTKLEDSAMYFCASSEVAGGTDEQFFGPGTRLTVL.